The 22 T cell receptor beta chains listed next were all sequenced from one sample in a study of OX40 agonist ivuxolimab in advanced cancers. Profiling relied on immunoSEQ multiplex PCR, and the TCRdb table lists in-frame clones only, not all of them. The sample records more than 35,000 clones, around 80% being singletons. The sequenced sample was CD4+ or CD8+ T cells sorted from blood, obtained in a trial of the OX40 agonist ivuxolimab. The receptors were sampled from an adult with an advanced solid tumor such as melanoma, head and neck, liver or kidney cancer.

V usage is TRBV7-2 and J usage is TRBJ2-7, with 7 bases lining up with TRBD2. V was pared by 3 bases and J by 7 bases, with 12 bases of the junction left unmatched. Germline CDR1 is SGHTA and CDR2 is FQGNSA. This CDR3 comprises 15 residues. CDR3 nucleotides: TGTGCCAGCAGCTTGCGGGGGATGCCCGTTTTTGAGCAGTACTTC. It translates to CASSLRGMPVFEQYF.

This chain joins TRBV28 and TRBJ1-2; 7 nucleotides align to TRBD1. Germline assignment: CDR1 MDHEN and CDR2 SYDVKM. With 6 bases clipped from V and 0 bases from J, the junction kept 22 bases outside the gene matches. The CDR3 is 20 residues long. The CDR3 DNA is TGTGCCAGCAGCCCCCCTTTCTACAGGGGCCGCCGGGATTCTAACTATGGCTACACCTTC. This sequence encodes CASSPPFYRGRRDSNYGYTF.

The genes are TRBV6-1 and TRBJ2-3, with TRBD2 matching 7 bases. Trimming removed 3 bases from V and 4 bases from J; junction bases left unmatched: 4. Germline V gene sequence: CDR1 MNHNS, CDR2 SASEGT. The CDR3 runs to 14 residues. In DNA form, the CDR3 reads TGTGCCAGCAGTGATTGGGGGAGGGCAGATACGCAGTATTTT. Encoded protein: CASSDWGRADTQYF.

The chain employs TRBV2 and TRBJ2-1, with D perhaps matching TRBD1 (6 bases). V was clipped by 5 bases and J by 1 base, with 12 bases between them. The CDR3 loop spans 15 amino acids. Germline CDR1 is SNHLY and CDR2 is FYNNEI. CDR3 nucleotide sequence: TGTGCCAGCAGTTTGGGGGCGGTGTCCTACAATGAGCAGTTCTTC. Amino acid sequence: CASSLGAVSYNEQFF. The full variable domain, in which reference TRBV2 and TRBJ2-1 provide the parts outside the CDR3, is EPEVTQTPSHQVTQMGQEVILRCVPISNHLYFYWYRQILGQKVEFLVSFYNNEISEKSEIFDDQFSVERPDGSNFTLKIRSTKLEDSAMYFCASSLGAVSYNEQFFGPGTRLTVL.

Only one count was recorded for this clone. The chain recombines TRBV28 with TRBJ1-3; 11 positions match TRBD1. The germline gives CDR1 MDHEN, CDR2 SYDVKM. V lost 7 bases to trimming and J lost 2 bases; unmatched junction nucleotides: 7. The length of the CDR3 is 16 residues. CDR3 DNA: TGTGCCAGCACCCTCGGGGGACAGGGGGCTGGAAACACCATATATTTT. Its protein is CASTLGGQGAGNTIYF. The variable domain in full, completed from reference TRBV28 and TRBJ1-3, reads DVKVTQSSRYLVKRTGEKVFLECVQDMDHENMFWYRQDPGLGLRLIYFSYDVKMKEKGDIPEGYSVSREKKERFSLILESASTNQTSMYLCASTLGGQGAGNTIYFGEGSWLTVV.

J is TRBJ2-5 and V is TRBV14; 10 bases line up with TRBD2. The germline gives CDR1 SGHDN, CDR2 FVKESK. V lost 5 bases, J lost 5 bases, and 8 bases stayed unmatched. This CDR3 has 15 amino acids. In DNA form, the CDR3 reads TGTGCCAGCAGCACTGGACTAGCGGCGAGGGAGACCCAGTACTTC. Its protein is CASSTGLAARETQYF.

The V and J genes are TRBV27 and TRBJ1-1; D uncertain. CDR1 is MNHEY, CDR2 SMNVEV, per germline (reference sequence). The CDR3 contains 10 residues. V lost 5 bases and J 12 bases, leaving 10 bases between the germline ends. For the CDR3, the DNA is TGTGCCAGCAGTGGCGAGAGGACTTTCTTT. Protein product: CASSGERTFF.

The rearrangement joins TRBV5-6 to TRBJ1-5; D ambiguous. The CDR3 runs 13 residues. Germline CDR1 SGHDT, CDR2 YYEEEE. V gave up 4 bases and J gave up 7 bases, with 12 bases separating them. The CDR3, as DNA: TGTGCCAGCAGCCCTTTCGCCGGACAGCCCCAGCATTTT. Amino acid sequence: CASSPFAGQPQHF.

This chain's CDR3 is CATLLGLNTEAFF. The CDR3, as DNA: TGTGCCACCCTTTTGGGTTTGAACACTGAAGCTTTCTTT. The chain joins TRBV2 to TRBJ1-1; no definite D call. Germline V gene lookup returns CDR1 SNHLY and CDR2 FYNNEI. V was trimmed by 10 bases and J by 0 bases, leaving 12 bases between them. This CDR3 region has 13 residues.

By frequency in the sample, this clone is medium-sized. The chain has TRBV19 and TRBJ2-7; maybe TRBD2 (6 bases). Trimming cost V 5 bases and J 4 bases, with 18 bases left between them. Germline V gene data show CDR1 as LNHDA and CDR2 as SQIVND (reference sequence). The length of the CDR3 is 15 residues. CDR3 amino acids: CASSRGISGGYEQYF. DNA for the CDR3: TGTGCCAGTAGTCGTGGGATCTCAGGAGGGTACGAGCAGTACTTC.

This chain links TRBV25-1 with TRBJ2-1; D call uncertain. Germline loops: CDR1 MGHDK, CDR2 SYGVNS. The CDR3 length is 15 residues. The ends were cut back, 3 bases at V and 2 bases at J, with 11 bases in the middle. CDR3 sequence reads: CASSDTLGTYNEQFF. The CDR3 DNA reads TGTGCCAGCAGTGACACCCTAGGTACCTACAATGAGCAGTTCTTC.

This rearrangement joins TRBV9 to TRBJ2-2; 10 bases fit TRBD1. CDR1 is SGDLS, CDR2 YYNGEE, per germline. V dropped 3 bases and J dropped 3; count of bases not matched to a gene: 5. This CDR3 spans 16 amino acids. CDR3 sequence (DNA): TGTGCCAGCAGCGCCCGACAGGGGGCGGACACCGGGGAGCTGTTTTTT. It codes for CASSARQGADTGELFF.

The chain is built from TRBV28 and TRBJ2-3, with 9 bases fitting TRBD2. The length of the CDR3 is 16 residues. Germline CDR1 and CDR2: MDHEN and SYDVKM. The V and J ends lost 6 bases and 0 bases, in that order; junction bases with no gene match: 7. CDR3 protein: CASSPKAGGSTDTQYF. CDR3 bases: TGTGCCAGCAGCCCGAAAGCGGGAGGTAGCACAGATACGCAGTATTTT.

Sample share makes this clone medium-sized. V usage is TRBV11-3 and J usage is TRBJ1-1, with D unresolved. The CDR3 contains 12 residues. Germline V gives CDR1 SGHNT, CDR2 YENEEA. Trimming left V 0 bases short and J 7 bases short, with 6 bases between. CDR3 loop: CASSLDGYEAFF. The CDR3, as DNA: TGTGCCAGCAGCTTAGATGGGTATGAAGCTTTCTTT.

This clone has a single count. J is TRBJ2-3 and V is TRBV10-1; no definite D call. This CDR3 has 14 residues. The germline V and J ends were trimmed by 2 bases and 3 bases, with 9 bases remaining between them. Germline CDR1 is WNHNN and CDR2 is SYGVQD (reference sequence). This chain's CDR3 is CASSEDPRTDTQYF. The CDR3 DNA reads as TGCGCCAGCAGTGAGGATCCTCGGACAGATACGCAGTATTTT.

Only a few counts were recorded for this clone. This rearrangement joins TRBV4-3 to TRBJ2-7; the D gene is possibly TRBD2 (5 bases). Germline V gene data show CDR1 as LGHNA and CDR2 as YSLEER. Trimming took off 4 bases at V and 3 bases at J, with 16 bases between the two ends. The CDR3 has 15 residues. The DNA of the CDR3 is TGCGCCAGCAGCCTCCAAGGCGGAGGCGGCTACGAGCAGTACTTC. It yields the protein CASSLQGGGGYEQYF.

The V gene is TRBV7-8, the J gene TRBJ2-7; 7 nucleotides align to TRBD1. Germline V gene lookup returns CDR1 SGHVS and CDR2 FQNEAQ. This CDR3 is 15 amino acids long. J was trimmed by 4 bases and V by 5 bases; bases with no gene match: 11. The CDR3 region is CASSIKTGSIYEQYF. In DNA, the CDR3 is TGTGCCAGCAGCATTAAGACAGGGAGTATATACGAGCAGTACTTC.

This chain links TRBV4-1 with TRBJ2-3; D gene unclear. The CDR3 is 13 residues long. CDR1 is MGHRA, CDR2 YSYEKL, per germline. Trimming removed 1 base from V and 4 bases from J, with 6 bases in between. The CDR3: CASSQGQPDTQYF. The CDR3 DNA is TGCGCCAGCAGCCAAGGTCAGCCAGATACGCAGTATTTT.

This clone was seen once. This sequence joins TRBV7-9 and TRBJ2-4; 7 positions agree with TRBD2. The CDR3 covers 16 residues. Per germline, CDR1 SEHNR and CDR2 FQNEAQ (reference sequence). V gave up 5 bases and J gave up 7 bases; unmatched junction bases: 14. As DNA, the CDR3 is TGTGCCAGCAGCCCTCCGGGGCTAGCGGCCGGTAACATTCAGTACTTC. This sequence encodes CASSPPGLAAGNIQYF.

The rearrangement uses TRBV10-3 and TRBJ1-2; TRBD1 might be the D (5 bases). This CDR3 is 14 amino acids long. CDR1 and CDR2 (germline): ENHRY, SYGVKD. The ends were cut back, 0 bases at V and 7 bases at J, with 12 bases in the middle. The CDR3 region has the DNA TGTGCCATCAGTGAGTCGACCAGGGAGGGTGGCTACACCTTC. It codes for CAISESTREGGYTF.

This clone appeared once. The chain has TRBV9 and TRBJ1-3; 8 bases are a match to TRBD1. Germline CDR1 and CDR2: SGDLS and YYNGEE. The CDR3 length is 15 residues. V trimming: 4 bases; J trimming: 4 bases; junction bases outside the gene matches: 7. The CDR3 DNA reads TGTGCCAGCAGCCCAACAGGGGGACGCGGAAACACCATATATTTT. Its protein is CASSPTGGRGNTIYF.

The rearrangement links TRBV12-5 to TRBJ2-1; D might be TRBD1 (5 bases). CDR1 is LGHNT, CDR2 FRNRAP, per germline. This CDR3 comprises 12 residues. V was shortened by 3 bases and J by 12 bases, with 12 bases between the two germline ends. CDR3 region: CASGLDSLSQFF. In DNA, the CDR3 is TGTGCTAGTGGTTTAGACAGTCTCTCGCAGTTCTTC.